These 6 T cell receptor beta chains came from one sample sequenced in a study of blood T cells in healthy people across ages. Using a J-beta primer mix together with a sample-barcoded 5' primer, a second PCR was run for roughly 6 to 11 cycles. Each CDR3 protein is one row after TCRdb ran MiXCR on the 5' RACE reads. Among around 1.1 million distinct CDR3 sequences listed, approximately 38% were seen once. Sequenced sample: blood. The receptors were sampled from a man aged 18 to 29 in good health.

The chain joins TRBV29-1 to TRBJ1-2, with D unresolved. The CDR3 sequence is 11 residues long. The V gene lost 4 bases and the J gene lost 5 bases, with 8 bases spanning the gap. The germline gives CDR1 SQVTM, CDR2 ANQGSEA. The CDR3 nucleotides are TGCAGCGTTGGCCTGGGTTATGGCTACACCTTC. This codes for CSVGLGYGYTF. The full variable domain, completed using reference TRBV29-1 and TRBJ1-2, is SAVISQKPSRDICQRGTSLTIQCQVDSQVTMMFWYRQQPGQSLTLIATANQGSEATYESGFVIDKFPISRPNLTFSTLTVSNMSPEDSSIYLCSVGLGYGYTFGSGTRLTVV.

This clonotype was counted only a few times. This chain connects TRBV12-3 or TRBV12-4 to TRBJ2-1, with D tentatively TRBD2 (6 bases). This CDR3 region has 15 residues. V was shortened by 7 bases and J by 10 bases, with 23 bases between the two germline ends. CDR3 residues: CASKPGLLPFGEQFF. For the CDR3, the DNA is TGTGCCAGCAAACCGGGACTCCTTCCCTTTGGGGAGCAGTTCTTC.

Concerning this clonotype itself: Mismatch with germline at one junction end may stem from a read error. The chain joins TRBV9 to TRBJ2-4; 9 bases agree with TRBD1. CDR1 is SGDLS and CDR2 is YYNGEE in the germline V gene. The CDR3 is 14 residues long. CDR3 nucleotide sequence: TGTGCCGGCAGCGACGGGACAGGGCAAAACATTCAGTACTTC. It codes for CAGSDGTGQNIQYF.

The V gene is TRBV2, the J gene TRBJ2-3, with 9 bases aligning to TRBD2. The trim removed 5 bases at V and 2 bases at J, leaving 8 bases unmatched. The CDR3 contains 16 residues. Germline assignment: CDR1 SNHLY and CDR2 FYNNEI. CDR3 nucleotide sequence: TGTGCCAGCAGTTTCATGCGGGGGGGTGACACAGATACGCAGTATTTT. Translated, it gives CASSFMRGGDTDTQYF.

A few counts support this clonotype. The chain links TRBV7-8 to TRBJ2-1; 9 bases map to TRBD2. The length of the CDR3 is 15 residues. Looked up from germline, CDR1 is SGHVS and CDR2 is FQNEAQ. V shed 4 bases and J 4 bases; nucleotides not matched to a gene: 5. The CDR3 is CASSYTSGHYNEQFF. CDR3 in DNA: TGTGCCAGCAGCTACACTAGCGGGCATTACAATGAGCAGTTCTTC.

This chain joins TRBV20-1 and TRBJ1-2; D is unresolved. V lost 2 bases, J lost 0 bases, and 13 bases lay in between. This CDR3 has 15 amino acids. The V gene's germline CDR1 is DFQATT and CDR2 SNEGSKA (reference sequence). As DNA, the CDR3 is TGCAGTGCTAGAACACCCTGGGAGGCTAACTATGGCTACACCTTC. Encoded protein: CSARTPWEANYGYTF.